The next 10 T cell receptor beta chains were all read from a single sample in a study of shared clonotypes between healthy human individuals. Only in-frame clones appear in the TCRdb table, and some are missing; sequencing was by immunoSEQ multiplex PCR. The sample holds approximately 2.4 million clones, 95% seen once. Sequences were obtained from naive CD4+ T cells sorted from blood. This sample's subset: CD45RA+ positively selected. The receptors shown here come from a man aged 18-30 years in good health.

V is TRBV5-1 and J is TRBJ2-3; TRBD2 agrees at 8 bases. The CDR3 is made up of 16 amino acids. The V gene end was trimmed by 4 bases and the J gene end by 3 bases; junction bases not matched to a gene: 10. Germline values: CDR1 SGHRS, CDR2 YFSETQ. This CDR3 reads CASSPWGGGSTDTQYF. In nucleotides, the CDR3 is TGCGCCAGCAGCCCGTGGGGCGGGGGGTCTACAGATACGCAGTATTTT.

This clone appeared a single time. The chain recombines TRBV5-4 with TRBJ2-7; D is possibly TRBD2 (6 bases). V lost 4 bases, J lost 3 bases, and 14 bases lay in between. The germline V gene has CDR1 SGHNT and CDR2 YYREEE (reference sequence). This CDR3 has 14 amino acids. The CDR3 region is CASSNGGRNYEQYF. In DNA form, the CDR3 reads TGTGCCAGCAGCAATGGAGGGCGTAACTACGAGCAGTACTTC.

This clone was counted a single time. V is TRBV10-3 and J is TRBJ2-7, with 12 bases identical to TRBD2. This CDR3 region has 18 residues. Germline CDR1 is ENHRY and CDR2 is SYGVKD. V shed 4 bases, J shed 6 bases, and the junction held 16 bases outside the gene matches. CDR3 sequence reads: CAISGWLAGGPRSGEQYF. The CDR3 coding sequence is TGTGCCATCAGTGGTTGGCTAGCGGGAGGGCCGAGAAGCGGCGAGCAGTACTTC.

V and J are TRBV12-1 and TRBJ2-3; the table's D gene call, TRBD2, was not cross checked with the DNA. TRBV12-1 is deemed a pseudogene. The CDR3 runs 16 residues. The CDR3 reads CASTPELGLPTDTQYF. The DNA of the CDR3 is TGTGCCAGCACCCCGGAACTAGGACTTCCCACAGATACGCAGTATTTT.

The rearrangement links TRBV10-3 to TRBJ2-2; the D gene is possibly TRBD2 (6 bases). V lost 3 bases and J lost 6, with 14 bases in between. The CDR3 consists of 15 residues. The germline V gene has CDR1 ENHRY and CDR2 SYGVKD. CDR3 sequence: CAISDGLYLPGELFF. As DNA, the CDR3 is TGTGCCATCAGTGATGGACTATATCTACCCGGGGAGCTGTTTTTT.

This clone was counted once. Other DNA sequences in the same sample also yield this CDR3. The J gene is TRBJ2-2, the V gene TRBV6-5; possible D gene TRBD2, 5 bases. CDR3 length: 12 amino acids. Trimming pared 6 bases from V and 7 bases from J, leaving 9 bases between. Germline CDR1 MNHEY, CDR2 SVGAGI. The DNA for the CDR3 is TGTGCCAGCAGGGCCGGAGGCGGGGAGCTGTTTTTT. It is translated as CASRAGGGELFF.

V gene TRBV18 combines with J gene TRBJ2-2; D uncertain. Germline V lookup: CDR1 KGHSH, CDR2 LQKENI. Trimming removed 2 bases at V and 3 bases at J, with 4 bases between. The CDR3 contains 13 residues. As DNA, the CDR3 is TGTGCCAGCTCACCAGCTCACACCGGGGAGCTGTTTTTT. It codes for CASSPAHTGELFF.

The genes are TRBV30 and TRBJ2-1; TRBD1 or TRBD2 may be the D gene (5 bases each). V lost 1 base and J 3 bases, leaving 7 bases between the germline ends. The CDR3 length is 13 residues. CDR1 and CDR2 (germline): GTSNPN, SVGIG (reference sequence). CDR3 amino acids: CAWSGDDYNEQFF. Here the CDR3 DNA reads TGTGCCTGGAGTGGGGACGACTACAATGAGCAGTTCTTC.

The chain combines TRBV5-6 with TRBJ2-7, with TRBD2 matching over 8 bases. CDR3 length: 14 amino acids. The V gene's germline CDR1 is SGHDT and CDR2 YYEEEE. The V segment lost 4 bases and the J segment 2 bases; nucleotides outside the gene matches: 5. CDR3 DNA: TGTGCCAGCAGCCATAGCGGGGAGACCTACGAGCAGTACTTC. The encoded protein is CASSHSGETYEQYF.

This chain joins TRBV9 and TRBJ1-6; D is unclear. V shed 3 bases and J shed 6 bases, with 10 bases lying between them. Germline CDR1 and CDR2: SGDLS and YYNGEE. This CDR3 region has 14 residues. CDR3 region: CASSGAASNSPLHF. The CDR3 DNA is TGTGCCAGCAGCGGGGCAGCCAGTAATTCACCCCTCCACTTT.